Each of the 5 T cell receptor beta chains below was sequenced from the same sample in a study of cytomegalovirus exposure and HLA in healthy donors (dated by TCRdb to 2016 to 2017). The method behind the library was the immunoSEQ multiplex PCR assay. A mixture of 60 forward primers for TCR Vbeta segments and 13 reverse primers for TCR Jbeta segments was used in the multiplex PCR. The source is immuneACCESS, and TCRdb retained only in-frame sequences with V and J called. Part of the clones is not carried over; for the studies checked, unresolved V genes explain less than half of this, and the remainder is unexplained. Recorded for this sample are around 140,000 clones; more than 7.5% of them occurred a single time. 1.8% of the sample lies in the top ten. Material: PBMCs. The receptors derive from a man between 50 and 59 years old in good health and CMV-seronegative.

J is TRBJ1-1 and V is TRBV6-4, with a tentative D call TRBD1 (6 bases). The germline V gene encodes CDR1 MRHNA and CDR2 SNTAGT. Trimming shortened V by 5 bases and J by 5 bases, and 12 bases separated the two germline ends. The CDR3 loop spans 13 amino acids. CDR3 in DNA: TGTGCCAGCAGTCTGGACAGCTATACTGAAGCTTTCTTT. Translated, it gives CASSLDSYTEAFF.

CDR3 loop: CASSRGGSSGYTF. CDR3 bases: TGTGCCAGCAGCCGGGGGGGGTCTAGTGGCTACACCTTC. This rearrangement joins TRBV7-8 to TRBJ1-2; D perhaps matches TRBD1 (5 bases). The CDR3 has 13 amino acids. Between the trimmed V and J ends, which lost 5 bases and 7 bases, there was a span of 14 bases. Germline assignment: CDR1 SGHVS and CDR2 FQNEAQ.

The chain links TRBV7-9 to TRBJ2-5; D gene uncertain. Trimming shortened V by 5 bases and J by 3 bases, and 10 bases separated the two germline ends. The CDR3 loop spans 13 amino acids. CDR1 is SEHNR, CDR2 FQNEAQ, per germline (reference sequence). This CDR3 reads CASSLSPKETQYF. DNA for the CDR3: TGTGCCAGCAGCCTCAGTCCGAAAGAGACCCAGTACTTC.

This clone came up a few times. Written as DNA, the CDR3 is TGTGCCTGGGAAACCGGAGGCCAGCAGTACTTC. As protein: CAWETGGQQYF. The genes are TRBV30 and TRBJ2-7, with D possibly matching TRBD2 (5 bases). Trimming took off 5 bases at V and 8 bases at J, with 13 bases between the two ends. The CDR3 covers 11 residues. The germline CDR1 and CDR2 sequences are GTSNPN and SVGIG (reference sequence).

This chain links TRBV6-5 with TRBJ1-1; unclear D gene. Germline-derived CDR1 and CDR2 are MNHEY and SVGAGI. The CDR3 length is 14 residues. V was clipped by 4 bases and J by 4 bases, with 13 bases between them. CDR3 in amino acids: CASSSTQLATEAFF. As DNA, the CDR3 is TGTGCCAGCAGTTCCACCCAATTGGCCACTGAAGCTTTCTTT.